These T cell receptor beta chains were read from a single sample in a study of blood T cell repertoires in COVID-19. Method: immunoSEQ multiplex PCR; TCRdb's copy keeps in-frame clones and lacks some. Among hundreds of thousands of clones listed, 70% to 90% were seen once. The sample was peripheral blood. The receptors here all came from a woman aged 18-30 years who had recovered from COVID-19. Each CDR3 is given with its conserved first and last residue.

v_call,cdr3_aa
TRBV12-3/TRBV12-4,CASILTGAAFF
TRBV6-2/TRBV6-3,CASSWGLAGVEQFF
TRBV27,CASSLLAGVGNEQFF
TRBV4-3,CASSQDSGTLLGELFF
TRBV9,CASSFGGQSSYEQYF
TRBV9,CASSVDPFIGTANNSPLHF
TRBV18,CASSLGTGEGEKLFF
TRBV5-4,CASSLGNEQYF
TRBV11-2,CASSLSLGNTIYF
TRBV7-9,CASSLGQGLTGELFF
TRBV7-3,CASSLQRDSYNEQFF
TRBV19,CASSTFQGQIKGGYTF
TRBV9,CASSVGEAKETQYF
TRBV30,CAWSLGEAAGYEQYF
TRBV9,CASRDSPVSGANVLTF
TRBV2,CASNGQGIYNEQFF
TRBV18,CASSLDQLGNQPQHF
TRBV30,CAWDSTGRGVYGYTF
TRBV13,CASSLTLAGGPVYNEQFF
TRBV5-4,CASSLDRDTRGSGNTIYF
TRBV27,CASSLGGAEQYF
TRBV7-2,CASSLEAGRVGEQYF
TRBV9,CASSPELVPSTDTQYF
TRBV10-2,CASSDVIAGSTDTQYF